This T cell receptor (beta chain) was recovered during a study of Graves' ophthalmopathy and Graves' hyperthyroidism. Whole-study findings and limits: Both an approximately 70% sensitivity and a roughly 72% specificity characterized the model's predictions of ophthalmopathy progression. Also, most clonotypes expanded in the thyroid above 0.001 frequency appeared in blood.

Investigators amplified TCR beta CDR3 regions from RNA transcripts. RT-PCR with HTBI primers came first, then second-round multiplex PCR. In TCRdb, the multiplex PCR reads were re-called with MiXCR into one record per CDR3 protein. The sample comprises about 500,000 distinct CDR3 sequences, roughly 40% of which are singletons, and 3.5% to 5% rests with the top ten. Trimming pared 2 bases from V and 1 base from J, leaving 11 bases between. CDR1 and CDR2 (germline): PRHDT, FYEKMQ (reference sequence). The CDR3 covers 15 residues. Patients with other autoimmune diseases, uncontrolled infections, pregnancy or lactation were excluded. This clonotype showed up many times. Its target is not known.

Sequenced material: peripheral blood or thyroid tissue (not recorded which). The sequence derives from an adult man with Graves' hyperthyroidism. The J gene is TRBJ2-5, the V gene TRBV13; no clear D. Here the CDR3 reads CASSLYSNLQETQYF. CDR3 DNA: TGTGCCAGCAGCTTATATTCGAACCTCCAAGAGACCCAGTACTTC.